These 10 T cell receptor beta chains were all obtained from the same sample, sequenced in a study of blood T cells in healthy people across ages. For the second PCR, which ran for about 6 to 12 cycles, a sample-barcoded 5' primer and a J-beta primer mix were used. In TCRdb, the 5' RACE reads were re-called with MiXCR into one record per CDR3 protein. Among roughly 2 million distinct CDR3 sequences listed, around 50% were seen once. The specimen sequenced was blood. These receptors were obtained from a woman aged 40-49 years in good health.

This clonotype has more than one count but fewer than ten. This chain connects TRBV6-1 to TRBJ1-5; D is undetermined. Germline V gene sequence: CDR1 MNHNS, CDR2 SASEGT. The CDR3 contains 17 residues. The V end lost 6 bases, the J end lost 0 bases, and 18 bases lay between the germline ends. For the CDR3, the DNA is TGTGCCAGCAGGAGCCCGGACGGAAAAGATAGCAATCAGCCCCAGCATTTT. Translation gives CASRSPDGKDSNQPQHF.

The chain couples TRBV24-1 to TRBJ1-2; D uncertain. Trimming pared 0 bases from V and 2 bases from J, leaving 6 bases between. Germline CDR1 is KGHDR and CDR2 is SFDVKD. The CDR3 has 14 residues. The CDR3 sequence is CATSDLSVNYGYTF. The CDR3 DNA is TGTGCCACCAGTGATTTGTCGGTAAACTATGGCTACACCTTC.

The gene calls are TRBV7-2 and TRBJ2-5, with D perhaps TRBD1 (5 bases). Germline CDR1 and CDR2: SGHTA and FQGNSA. The length of the CDR3 is 14 residues. Trimming stripped 5 bases from V and 5 bases from J, with 15 bases between. The CDR3, as DNA: TGTGCCAGCAGCATACCAGGGCGGATGGAGACCCAGTACTTC. This translates into CASSIPGRMETQYF.

J is TRBJ1-1 and V is TRBV7-9; D is uncertain. Germline V gene sequence: CDR1 SEHNR, CDR2 FQNEAQ (reference sequence). Trimming took off 7 bases at V and 8 bases at J, with 14 bases between the two ends. The CDR3 is 12 residues long. The CDR3 region is CASTLRSEEAFF. The DNA for the CDR3 is TGTGCCAGCACCCTCAGGTCGGAAGAAGCTTTCTTT.

J is TRBJ1-2 and V is TRBV20-1; no firm D call. With 0 bases removed from V and 8 bases from J, the gap between germline ends came to 16 bases. The germline CDR1 and CDR2 sequences are DFQATT and SNEGSKA (reference sequence). The CDR3 totals 14 residues. CDR3 DNA: TGCAGTGCTAGAGATCTGGCGGGAGCGAGCGGCTACACCTTC. This translates into CSARDLAGASGYTF.

This clonotype was seen a few times. The chain carries TRBV6-5 and TRBJ2-5, with 9 positions matching TRBD1. V shed 6 bases and J 0 bases; nucleotides not matched to a gene: 8. Germline CDR1 MNHEY, CDR2 SVGAGI. This CDR3 region has 16 residues. CDR3 coding DNA: TGTGCCAGCAGCGCTGTAGGGACAGGGTACCAAGAGACCCAGTACTTC. This codes for CASSAVGTGYQETQYF.

The chain employs TRBV27 and TRBJ2-1, with a weak D call TRBD1 (6 bases). The length of the CDR3 is 14 residues. Trimming cost V 8 bases and J 9 bases, with 20 bases left between them. The germline V gene has CDR1 MNHEY and CDR2 SMNVEV (reference sequence). CDR3 sequence: CASWSRALGGEQFF. For the CDR3, the DNA is TGTGCCAGCTGGAGCCGGGCCCTAGGGGGTGAGCAGTTCTTC.

This clonotype was detected a few times. The chain joins TRBV7-6 to TRBJ2-1; TRBD2 aligns across 9 bases. There are 16 residues in the CDR3. The germline V gene has CDR1 SGHVS and CDR2 FNYEAQ. Trimming cost V 1 base and J 3 bases; bases outside gene matches: 4. The CDR3 DNA sequence: TGTGCCAGCAGCTTAGAGTTGACTAGCGGCTACAATGAGCAGTTCTTC. Translating it yields CASSLELTSGYNEQFF.

The chain couples TRBV9 to TRBJ2-5, with 7 bases fitting TRBD2. V dropped 3 bases and J dropped 5; count of bases not matched to a gene: 7. The CDR3 totals 14 residues. CDR1 is SGDLS, CDR2 YYNGEE, per germline. CDR3 loop: CASSASGVGETQYF. CDR3 DNA sequence: TGTGCCAGCAGCGCCAGCGGGGTGGGCGAGACCCAGTACTTC.

CDR3 in amino acids: CASSQDGEGAGELFF. The CDR3 region has the DNA TGCGCCAGCAGCCAAGACGGAGAGGGTGCCGGGGAGCTGTTTTTT. V and J are TRBV4-3 and TRBJ2-2; TRBD2 is a possible D gene (5 bases). V lost 0 bases and J lost 6, with 11 bases in between. The CDR3 extends over 15 amino acids. Per germline, CDR1 LGHNA and CDR2 YSLEER.